The 21 T cell receptor beta chains below come from one sample, sequenced in a study of Ad26.COV2.S vaccination and SARS-CoV-2 variants. This table comes from immunoSEQ multiplex PCR, and its TCRdb copy is limited to in-frame clones, with some not included. This table has 150,000 to 200,000 clones, approximately 88% appearing once. The source material was peripheral blood, sampled after recovery from COVID-19. These TCRs come from a human donor who had recovered from COVID-19.

This chain joins TRBV6-6 and TRBJ1-1; D unclear. V shed 6 bases and J shed 2 bases, with 7 bases lying between them. The CDR3 sequence is 12 residues long. Germline CDR1 is MNHNY and CDR2 is SVGAGI (reference sequence). CDR3 region: CASRQTNTEAFF. The CDR3 DNA follows: TGTGCCAGCAGACAGACTAACACTGAAGCTTTCTTT.

Worth noting for this clone: Distinct nucleotide sequences in the sample also encode this CDR3. V is TRBV2 and J is TRBJ1-1; D may be TRBD1 (6 bases). V was pared by 6 bases and J by 2 bases, with 13 bases between. Germline V gives CDR1 SNHLY, CDR2 FYNNEI. CDR3 length: 14 residues. The CDR3 sequence: CASSPRGGNTEAFF. The CDR3 DNA sequence: TGTGCCAGCAGCCCTCGAGGGGGTAACACTGAAGCTTTCTTT.

The chain is built from TRBV11-3 and TRBJ2-1; D possibly corresponds to TRBD2 (7 bases). The CDR3 is 14 amino acids. Germline V lookup: CDR1 SGHNT, CDR2 YENEEA. Trimming shortened V by 4 bases and J by 5 bases, and 12 bases separated the two germline ends. The CDR3 sequence: CASSSRGPHNEQFF. The DNA of the CDR3 is TGTGCCAGCAGCTCGCGGGGGCCCCACAATGAGCAGTTCTTC.

V usage is TRBV28 and J usage is TRBJ1-5; D gene uncertain. Trimming took off 2 bases at V and 0 bases at J, with 8 bases between the two ends. Per the germline V gene, CDR1 is MDHEN and CDR2 is SYDVKM. CDR3 length: 15 residues. The CDR3 region has the DNA TGTGCCAGCAGTTTAATAGCGGGTAGCAATCAGCCCCAGCATTTT. Translated, it gives CASSLIAGSNQPQHF.

This clone has a single count. The V call is TRBV5-1, the J call TRBJ1-2; no definite D call. The CDR3 runs to 15 residues. V was trimmed by 0 bases and J by 4 bases, leaving 13 bases between them. CDR1 is SGHRS and CDR2 is YFSETQ in the germline V gene. CDR3: CASSLVSPLSYGYTF. The CDR3 DNA reads as TGCGCCAGCAGCTTGGTGTCCCCCCTTTCCTATGGCTACACCTTC.

The CDR3 protein is CASSQGLLAGSEQYF. The DNA for the CDR3 is TGCGCCAGCAGCCAGGGGCTTCTAGCGGGTTCCGAGCAGTACTTC. V usage is TRBV4-1 and J usage is TRBJ2-7; TRBD2 matches 8 bases. The V and J ends lost 3 bases and 6 bases, in that order; junction bases with no gene match: 10. The CDR3 is made up of 15 amino acids. The germline CDR1 and CDR2 sequences are MGHRA and YSYEKL.

This clone showed up just once. The chain is built from TRBV2 and TRBJ2-3; D might be TRBD2 (5 bases). The CDR3 has 15 amino acids. V was clipped by 3 bases and J by 1 base, with 11 bases between them. Per the germline V gene, CDR1 is SNHLY and CDR2 is FYNNEI. CDR3 sequence (DNA): TGTGCCAGCAGTGACGCGGGCGTGGGCACAGATACGCAGTATTTT. This codes for CASSDAGVGTDTQYF.

The chain employs TRBV5-6 and TRBJ2-3; tentative D call: TRBD1 (6 bases). Trimming shortened V by 5 bases and J by 0 bases, and 10 bases separated the two germline ends. The CDR3 sequence is 14 residues long. In germline, CDR1 is SGHDT, CDR2 YYEEEE. CDR3 sequence (DNA): TGTGCCAGCAGATCGGGACATAGCACAGATACGCAGTATTTT. It specifies CASRSGHSTDTQYF. The whole variable domain, remainder taken from reference TRBV5-6 and TRBJ2-3, is DAGVTQSPTHLIKTRGQQVTLRCSPKSGHDTVSWYQQALGQGPQFIFQYYEEEERQRGNFPDRFSGHQFPNYSSELNVNALLLGDSALYLCASRSGHSTDTQYFGPGTRLTVL.

V is TRBV7-9 and J is TRBJ1-2; no definite D call. The germline CDR1 and CDR2 sequences are SEHNR and FQNEAQ (reference sequence). Trimming removed 4 bases at V and 1 base at J, with 13 bases between. The CDR3 covers 15 residues. The CDR3 loop is CASSSLGRDNYGYTF. Here the CDR3 DNA reads TGTGCCAGCAGCTCCCTGGGGAGGGATAACTATGGCTACACCTTC.

Only a few counts were recorded for this clone. V and J are TRBV7-9 and TRBJ2-2, with 9 bases aligning to TRBD2. Germline V gene data show CDR1 as SEHNR and CDR2 as FQNEAQ (reference sequence). Losses at the gene ends were 1 base for V and 5 bases for J; bases not matched to a gene: 11. The CDR3 is 18 residues long. The CDR3 region has the DNA TGTGCCAGCAGCTTAGTAGCGGGAGCTATTTTCTGGACCGGGGAGCTGTTTTTT. Residues: CASSLVAGAIFWTGELFF.

V is TRBV7-9 and J is TRBJ2-7; no definite D call. Trimming removed 5 bases from V and 0 bases from J, with 11 bases in between. The germline V gene encodes CDR1 SEHNR and CDR2 FQNEAQ (reference sequence). The length of the CDR3 is 14 residues. The CDR3 DNA sequence: TGTGCCAGCAGCCTACCCCAGAGCTCCTACGAGCAGTACTTC. Amino acids: CASSLPQSSYEQYF. The full variable domain, completed using reference TRBV7-9 and TRBJ2-7, is DTGVSQNPRHKITKRGQNVTFRCDPISEHNRLYWYRQTLGQGPEFLTYFQNEAQLEKSRLLSDRFSAERPKGSFSTLEIQRTEQGDSAMYLCASSLPQSSYEQYFGPGTRLTVT.

The J gene is TRBJ2-2, the V gene TRBV7-2, with 9 bases lining up with TRBD2. Germline CDR1 and CDR2: SGHTA and FQGNSA. Losses at the gene ends were 0 bases for V and 5 bases for J; bases not matched to a gene: 7. CDR3 length equals 17 residues. This chain's CDR3 is CASSLAALAGMTGELFF. The CDR3 coding sequence is TGTGCCAGCAGCTTAGCTGCGCTAGCGGGGATGACCGGGGAGCTGTTTTTT.

The chain uses TRBV4-1 and TRBJ2-1; D is unresolved. The germline gives CDR1 MGHRA, CDR2 YSYEKL. The CDR3 length is 16 residues. Trimming took 1 base from V and 4 from J, leaving 14 bases between them. The DNA for the CDR3 is TGCGCCAGCAGCCAAGGCGCCTCTTCCCCATACAATGAGCAGTTCTTC. Translated: CASSQGASSPYNEQFF.

The V gene is TRBV7-6, the J gene TRBJ1-6; maybe TRBD1 (6 bases). The germline gives CDR1 SGHVS, CDR2 FNYEAQ. CDR3 length: 17 amino acids. The V and J ends lost 1 base and 0 bases respectively, with 10 bases between them. The CDR3 nucleotides are TGTGCCAGCAGCTTAGAGGACAGAAGCTCCTATAATTCACCCCTCCACTTT. It is translated as CASSLEDRSSYNSPLHF. Full variable domain (rest looked up from reference TRBV7-6 and TRBJ1-6): GAGVSQSPRYKVTKRGQDVALRCDPISGHVSLYWYRQALGQGPEFLTYFNYEAQQDKSGLPNDRFSAERPEGSISTLTIQRTEQRDSAMYRCASSLEDRSSYNSPLHFGNGTRLTVT.

The chain is built from TRBV19 and TRBJ1-6; 9 bases are shared with TRBD1. V dropped 9 bases and J dropped 5; count of bases not matched to a gene: 5. Per germline, CDR1 LNHDA and CDR2 SQIVND (reference sequence). The length of the CDR3 is 14 residues. As DNA, the CDR3 is TGTGCCAGCACTAGGACAGGGGATAATTCACCCCTCCACTTT. Protein: CASTRTGDNSPLHF.

This chain uses TRBV29-1 with TRBJ1-3, with a tentative D call TRBD1 (5 bases). Germline-derived CDR1 and CDR2 are SQVTM and ANQGSEA. The ends were cut back, 2 bases at V and 0 bases at J, with 8 bases in the middle. CDR3 size: 14 residues. The CDR3: CSVERGISGNTIYF. For the CDR3, the DNA is TGCAGCGTTGAAAGGGGTATCTCTGGAAACACCATATATTTT.

The chain couples TRBV5-5 to TRBJ1-1, with D perhaps TRBD1 (6 bases). Germline V lookup: CDR1 SGHKS, CDR2 YYEKEE (reference sequence). The CDR3 spans 13 residues. The V and J ends lost 3 bases and 0 bases respectively, with 6 bases between them. CDR3 sequence (DNA): TGTGCCAGCAGCTGGACAGTGAACACTGAAGCTTTCTTT. This sequence encodes CASSWTVNTEAFF.

This chain joins TRBV6-5 and TRBJ2-5; a possible D gene is TRBD2 (6 bases). V was trimmed by 6 bases and J by 5 bases, leaving 19 bases between them. There are 15 residues in the CDR3. Germline lookup yields CDR1 MNHEY and CDR2 SVGAGI. CDR3 sequence: CASRNFAGLGETQYF. The CDR3 DNA sequence: TGTGCCAGCAGGAATTTCGCGGGGTTAGGCGAGACCCAGTACTTC.

The CDR3, as DNA: TGTGCCAGTAGTATCCGACTAGCCATATACGAGCAGTACTTC. Protein: CASSIRLAIYEQYF. V usage is TRBV19 and J usage is TRBJ2-7; 7 bases agree with TRBD2. The CDR3 runs to 14 residues. Germline loops: CDR1 LNHDA, CDR2 SQIVND (reference sequence). The ends lost 3 bases at V and 4 bases at J; junction bases unmatched: 6.

The genes are TRBV19 and TRBJ1-5; D call uncertain. The germline gives CDR1 LNHDA, CDR2 SQIVND (reference sequence). The V gene lost 1 base and the J gene lost 9 bases, with 19 bases spanning the gap. The CDR3 runs to 16 residues. The CDR3 nucleotides are TGTGCCAGTAGTATAGTTAGGGCAGAACTTCCCCGGCCCCAGCATTTT. Protein: CASSIVRAELPRPQHF.

The chain uses TRBV12-3 or TRBV12-4 and TRBJ2-7; weak D call: TRBD1 (5 bases). V was clipped by 6 bases and J by 5 bases, with 14 bases between them. The CDR3 runs to 13 residues. The DNA of the CDR3 is TGTGCCAGCAGACCTGGGGCAGGCAACGAGCAGTACTTC. Translation gives CASRPGAGNEQYF.